This TCR beta chain was found in a study of blood T cell repertoires in COVID-19. Looking at the study overall: Donors in the United States, Italy and Spain gave samples during acute or convalescent COVID-19. Nucleic acid was either cDNA or gDNA, and it came from T cells, B-cell-depleted T cells, or PBMCs.

As originally analysed: By means of reference gene primer amplification, nucleated cell counts were estimated. Assay: immunoSEQ multiplex PCR; the TCRdb copy retains only in-frame clones and omits some. V and J calls and clone size are given by that table; D and trimming were obtained from the DNA. The sample includes 140,000 to 150,000 clones, more than 75% of them seen just once. Trimming took 2 bases from V and 2 from J, leaving 9 bases between them. Germline V gene sequence: CDR1 LGHDT, CDR2 YNNKEL (reference sequence). CDR3 length equals 15 residues. This clone appeared a few times. The sequence came from a man aged 55 to 70 with acute or convalescent COVID-19. The chain has TRBV3-1 (or the pseudogene TRBV3-2) and TRBJ2-2, with D possibly matching TRBD1 (5 bases). Sequenced input: peripheral blood. The chain's CDR3 is CASSQNDRNTGELFF. The DNA of the CDR3 is TGTGCCAGCAGCCAAAATGACAGAAACACCGGGGAGCTGTTTTTT.